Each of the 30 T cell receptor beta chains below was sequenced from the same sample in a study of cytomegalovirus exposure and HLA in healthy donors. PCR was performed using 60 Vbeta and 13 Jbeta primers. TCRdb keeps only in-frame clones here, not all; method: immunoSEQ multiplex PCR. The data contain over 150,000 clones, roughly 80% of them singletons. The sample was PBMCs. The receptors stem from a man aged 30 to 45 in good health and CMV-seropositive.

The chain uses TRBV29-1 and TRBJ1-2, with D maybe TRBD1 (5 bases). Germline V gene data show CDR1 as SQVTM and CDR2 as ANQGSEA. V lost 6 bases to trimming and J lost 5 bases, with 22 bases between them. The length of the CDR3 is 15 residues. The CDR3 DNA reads TGCAGCGTCGAAAGAGTGGGGGGAATTCGGTATGGCTACACCTTC. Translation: CSVERVGGIRYGYTF.

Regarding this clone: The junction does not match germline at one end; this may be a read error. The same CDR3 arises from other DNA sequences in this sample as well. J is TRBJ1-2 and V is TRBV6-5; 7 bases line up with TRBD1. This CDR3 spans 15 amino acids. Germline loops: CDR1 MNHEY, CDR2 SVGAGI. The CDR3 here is CASSRQGAPNYGYTF. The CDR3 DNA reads TGTGCCAGCAGCAGACAGGGTGCCCCTAACTACGGCTACACCTTC.

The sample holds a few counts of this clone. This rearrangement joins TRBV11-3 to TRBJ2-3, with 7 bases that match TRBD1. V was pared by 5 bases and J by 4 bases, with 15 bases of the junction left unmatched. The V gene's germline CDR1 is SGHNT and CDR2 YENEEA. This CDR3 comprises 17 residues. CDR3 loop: CASSTRQGMNTADTQYF. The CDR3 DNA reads TGTGCCAGCAGCACTAGACAGGGTATGAACACAGCAGATACGCAGTATTTT.

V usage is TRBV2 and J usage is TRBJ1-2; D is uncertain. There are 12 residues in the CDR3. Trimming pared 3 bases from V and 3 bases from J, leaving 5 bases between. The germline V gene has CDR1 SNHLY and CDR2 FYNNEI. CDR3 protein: CASSERYYGYTF. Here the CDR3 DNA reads TGTGCCAGCAGTGAGCGGTACTATGGCTACACCTTC.

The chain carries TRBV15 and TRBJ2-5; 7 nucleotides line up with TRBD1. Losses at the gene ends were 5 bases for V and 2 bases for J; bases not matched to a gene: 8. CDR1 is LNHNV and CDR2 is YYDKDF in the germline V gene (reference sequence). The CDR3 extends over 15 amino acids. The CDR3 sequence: CATSFDRAIQETQYF. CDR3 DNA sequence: TGTGCCACCAGCTTTGACAGGGCAATACAAGAGACCCAGTACTTC.

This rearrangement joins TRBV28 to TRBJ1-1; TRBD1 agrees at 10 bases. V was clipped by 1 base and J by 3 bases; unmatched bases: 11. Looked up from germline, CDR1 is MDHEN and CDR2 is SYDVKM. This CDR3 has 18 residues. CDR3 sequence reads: CASSLLPYGQGVYTEAFF. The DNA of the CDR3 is TGTGCCAGCAGTTTATTGCCTTATGGACAGGGGGTATACACTGAAGCTTTCTTT.

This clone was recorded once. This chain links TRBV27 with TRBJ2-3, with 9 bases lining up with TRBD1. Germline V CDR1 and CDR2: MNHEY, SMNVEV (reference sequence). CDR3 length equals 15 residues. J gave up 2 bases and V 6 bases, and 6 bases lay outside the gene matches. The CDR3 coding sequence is TGTGCCAGCAGCCGGGGACAGGGATACACAGATACGCAGTATTTT. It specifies CASSRGQGYTDTQYF.

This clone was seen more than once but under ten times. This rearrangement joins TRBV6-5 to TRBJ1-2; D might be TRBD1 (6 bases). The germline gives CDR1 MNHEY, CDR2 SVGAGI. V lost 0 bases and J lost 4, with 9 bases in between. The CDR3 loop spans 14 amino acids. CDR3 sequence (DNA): TGTGCCAGCAGTTACTCTCGGGACACCTATGGCTACACCTTC. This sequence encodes CASSYSRDTYGYTF.

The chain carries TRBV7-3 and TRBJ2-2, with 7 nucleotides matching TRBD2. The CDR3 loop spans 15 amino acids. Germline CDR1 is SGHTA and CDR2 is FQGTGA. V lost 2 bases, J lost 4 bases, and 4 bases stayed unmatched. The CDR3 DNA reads TGTGCCAGCAGCTTAGTTGCTAGCGGCACCGGGGAGCTGTTTTTT. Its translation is CASSLVASGTGELFF. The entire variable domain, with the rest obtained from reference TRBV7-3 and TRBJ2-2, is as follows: GAGVSQTPSNKVTEKGKYVELRCDPISGHTALYWYRQSLGQGPEFLIYFQGTGAADDSGLPNDRFFAVRPEGSVSTLKIQRTERGDSAVYLCASSLVASGTGELFFGEGSRLTVL.

In DNA, the CDR3 is TGTGCCAGCAGCTCCAGGACAGGGGTTCGGTCCGGGGAGCTGTTTTTT. Translating it yields CASSSRTGVRSGELFF. This chain joins TRBV5-4 and TRBJ2-2; 9 bases line up with TRBD1. V trimming: 3 bases; J trimming: 6 bases; junction bases outside the gene matches: 9. The CDR3 has 16 residues. The germline V gene has CDR1 SGHNT and CDR2 YYREEE (reference sequence).

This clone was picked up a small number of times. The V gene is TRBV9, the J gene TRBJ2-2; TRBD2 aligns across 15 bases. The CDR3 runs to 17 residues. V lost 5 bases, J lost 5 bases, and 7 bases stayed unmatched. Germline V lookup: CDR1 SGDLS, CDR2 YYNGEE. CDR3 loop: CASRKGLAGGRTGELFF. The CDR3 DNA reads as TGTGCCAGCAGAAAAGGACTAGCGGGAGGGCGGACCGGGGAGCTGTTTTTT.

The CDR3 spells CASSPRGMETQYF. The CDR3 nucleotides read TGTGCCAGCAGTCCCCGGGGGATGGAGACCCAGTACTTC. This chain connects TRBV2 to TRBJ2-5; TRBD2 is a possible D gene (6 bases). CDR1 is SNHLY, CDR2 FYNNEI, per germline. V was cut by 5 bases and J by 5 bases, with 12 bases left in between. This CDR3 comprises 13 residues. The whole variable domain, filled in from reference TRBV2 and TRBJ2-5, reads EPEVTQTPSHQVTQMGQEVILRCVPISNHLYFYWYRQILGQKVEFLVSFYNNEISEKSEIFDDQFSVERPDGSNFTLKIRSTKLEDSAMYFCASSPRGMETQYFGPGTRLLVL.

The DNA of the CDR3 is TGTGCCACCTTAGCTCAGGGGGCGAGTTACGAGCAGTACTTC. Amino acid sequence: CATLAQGASYEQYF. V and J are TRBV6-6 and TRBJ2-7, with 8 bases lining up with TRBD1. Germline CDR1 and CDR2: MNHNY and SVGAGI (reference sequence). Trimming took 10 bases from V and 4 from J; bases not matched to a gene: 12. The CDR3 spans 14 residues.

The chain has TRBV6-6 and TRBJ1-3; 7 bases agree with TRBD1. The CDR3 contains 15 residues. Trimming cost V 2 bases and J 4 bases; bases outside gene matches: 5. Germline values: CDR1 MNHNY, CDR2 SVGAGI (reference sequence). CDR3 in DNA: TGTGCCAGCAGTTACACCGGGACAGTCGGAAACACCATATATTTT. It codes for CASSYTGTVGNTIYF.

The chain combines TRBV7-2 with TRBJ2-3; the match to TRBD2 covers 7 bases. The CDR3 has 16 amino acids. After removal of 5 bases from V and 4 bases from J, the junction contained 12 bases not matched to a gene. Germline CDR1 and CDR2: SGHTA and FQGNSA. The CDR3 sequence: CASSPRGGGFADTQYF. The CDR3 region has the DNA TGTGCCAGCAGCCCCCGTGGGGGGGGGTTCGCAGATACGCAGTATTTT.

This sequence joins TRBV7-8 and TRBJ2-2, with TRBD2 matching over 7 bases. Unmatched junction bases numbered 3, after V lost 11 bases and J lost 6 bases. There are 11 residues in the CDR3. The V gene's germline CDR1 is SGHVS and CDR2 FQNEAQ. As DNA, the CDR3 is TGTGCCGGACGGGGGGCCGGGGAGCTGTTTTTT. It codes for CAGRGAGELFF.

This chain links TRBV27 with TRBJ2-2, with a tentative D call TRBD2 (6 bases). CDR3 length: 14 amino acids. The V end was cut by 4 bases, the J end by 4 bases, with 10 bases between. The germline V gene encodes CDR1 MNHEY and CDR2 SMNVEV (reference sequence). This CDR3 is CASSSGRITGELFF. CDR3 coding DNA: TGTGCCAGCAGTTCGGGGAGGATCACCGGGGAGCTGTTTTTT.

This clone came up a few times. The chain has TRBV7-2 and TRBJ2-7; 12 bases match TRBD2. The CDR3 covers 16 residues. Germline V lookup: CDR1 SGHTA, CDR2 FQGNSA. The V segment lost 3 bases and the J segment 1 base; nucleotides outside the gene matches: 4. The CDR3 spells CASSLEGTSGSYEQYF. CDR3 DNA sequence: TGTGCCAGCAGCTTGGAGGGGACTAGCGGGTCCTACGAGCAGTACTTC.

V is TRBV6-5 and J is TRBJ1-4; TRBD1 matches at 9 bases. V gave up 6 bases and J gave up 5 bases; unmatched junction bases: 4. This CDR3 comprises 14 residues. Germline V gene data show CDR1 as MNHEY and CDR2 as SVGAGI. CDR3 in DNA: TGTGCCAGCAGACAGACAGGGGGAAATGAAAAACTGTTTTTT. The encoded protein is CASRQTGGNEKLFF.

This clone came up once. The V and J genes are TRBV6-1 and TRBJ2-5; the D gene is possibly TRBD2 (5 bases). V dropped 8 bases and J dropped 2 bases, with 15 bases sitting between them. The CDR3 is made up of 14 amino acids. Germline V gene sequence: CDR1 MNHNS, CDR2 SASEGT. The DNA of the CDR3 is TGTGCCAGCGAGCAAATACGAGGGCAAGAGACCCAGTACTTC. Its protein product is CASEQIRGQETQYF.

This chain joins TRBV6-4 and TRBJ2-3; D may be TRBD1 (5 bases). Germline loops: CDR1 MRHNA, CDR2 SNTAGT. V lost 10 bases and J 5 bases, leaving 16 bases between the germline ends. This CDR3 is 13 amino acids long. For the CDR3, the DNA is TGTGCCATCCCCTCGGACAAAATAGATACGCAGTATTTT. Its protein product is CAIPSDKIDTQYF.

As DNA, the CDR3 is TGCGCCAGCAGCCAAGTTAGCGGGGAGCTGTTTTTT. Protein sequence: CASSQVSGELFF. The rearrangement uses TRBV4-3 and TRBJ2-2; D is ambiguous. CDR1 and CDR2 from the germline V gene are LGHNA and YSLEER. There are 12 residues in the CDR3. V was clipped by 1 base and J by 7 bases, with 4 bases between them.

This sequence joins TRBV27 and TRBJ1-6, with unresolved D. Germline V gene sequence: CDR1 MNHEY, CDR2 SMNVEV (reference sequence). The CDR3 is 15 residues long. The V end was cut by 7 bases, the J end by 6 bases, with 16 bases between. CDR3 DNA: TGTGCCAGCACCAGCGGGTGGGGTCCTAATTCACCCCTCCACTTT. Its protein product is CASTSGWGPNSPLHF.

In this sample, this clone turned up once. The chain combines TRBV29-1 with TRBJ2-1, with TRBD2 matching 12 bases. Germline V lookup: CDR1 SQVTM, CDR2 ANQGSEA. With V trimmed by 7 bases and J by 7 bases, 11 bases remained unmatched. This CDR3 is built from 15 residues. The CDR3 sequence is CSALGPSGRGNEQFF. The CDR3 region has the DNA TGCAGCGCGCTCGGGCCTAGCGGGAGGGGGAATGAGCAGTTCTTC.

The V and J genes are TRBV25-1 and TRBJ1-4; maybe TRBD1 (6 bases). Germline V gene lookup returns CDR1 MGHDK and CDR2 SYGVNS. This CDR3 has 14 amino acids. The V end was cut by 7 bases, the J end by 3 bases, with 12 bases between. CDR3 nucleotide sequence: TGTGCCAGCACCTCCAGGGGTCCTAATGAAAAACTGTTTTTT. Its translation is CASTSRGPNEKLFF.

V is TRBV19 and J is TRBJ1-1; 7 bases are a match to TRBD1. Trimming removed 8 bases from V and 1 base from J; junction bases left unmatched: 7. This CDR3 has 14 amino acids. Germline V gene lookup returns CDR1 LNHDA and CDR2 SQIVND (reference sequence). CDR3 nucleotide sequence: TGTGCCAGTCTATGGCAGGGGGGGAACACTGAAGCTTTCTTT. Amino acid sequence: CASLWQGGNTEAFF.

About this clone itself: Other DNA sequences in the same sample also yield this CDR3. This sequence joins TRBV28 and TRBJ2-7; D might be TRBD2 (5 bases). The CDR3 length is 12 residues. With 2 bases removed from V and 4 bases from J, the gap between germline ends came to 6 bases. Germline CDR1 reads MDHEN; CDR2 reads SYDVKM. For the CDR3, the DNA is TGTGCCAGCAGTTTACGGGGTTACGAGCAGTACTTC. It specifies CASSLRGYEQYF.

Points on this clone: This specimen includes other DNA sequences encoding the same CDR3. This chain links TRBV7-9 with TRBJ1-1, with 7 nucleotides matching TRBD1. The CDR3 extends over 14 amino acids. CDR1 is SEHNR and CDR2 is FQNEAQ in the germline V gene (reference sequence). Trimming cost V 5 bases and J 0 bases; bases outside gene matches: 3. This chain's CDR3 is CASSPGQMNTEAFF. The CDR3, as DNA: TGTGCCAGCAGCCCGGGACAGATGAACACTGAAGCTTTCTTT.

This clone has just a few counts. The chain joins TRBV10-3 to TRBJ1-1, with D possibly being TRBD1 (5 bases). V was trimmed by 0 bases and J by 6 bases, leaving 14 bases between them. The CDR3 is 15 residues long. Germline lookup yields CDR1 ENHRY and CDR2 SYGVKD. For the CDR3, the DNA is TGTGCCATCAGTGAGTCGACAGCAATCCCCTCTGAAGCTTTCTTT. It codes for CAISESTAIPSEAFF.

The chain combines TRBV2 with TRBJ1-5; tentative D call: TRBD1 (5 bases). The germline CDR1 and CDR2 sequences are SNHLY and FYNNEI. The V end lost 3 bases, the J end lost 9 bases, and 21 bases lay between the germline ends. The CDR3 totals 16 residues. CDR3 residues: CASSEGLGAQLGPQHF. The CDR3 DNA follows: TGTGCCAGCAGTGAGGGGTTAGGGGCCCAGCTAGGGCCCCAGCATTTT.